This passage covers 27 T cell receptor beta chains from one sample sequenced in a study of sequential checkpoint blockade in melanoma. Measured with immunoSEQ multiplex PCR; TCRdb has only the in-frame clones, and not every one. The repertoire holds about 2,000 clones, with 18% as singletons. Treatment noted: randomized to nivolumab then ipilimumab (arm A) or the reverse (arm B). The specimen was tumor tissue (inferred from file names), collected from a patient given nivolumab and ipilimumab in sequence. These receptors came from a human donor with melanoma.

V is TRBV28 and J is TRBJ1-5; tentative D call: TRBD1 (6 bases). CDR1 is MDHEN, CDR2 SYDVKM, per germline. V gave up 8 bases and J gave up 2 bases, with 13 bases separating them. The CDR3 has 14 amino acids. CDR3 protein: CASGYRVGNQPQHF. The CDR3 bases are TGTGCCAGCGGATACAGGGTTGGCAATCAGCCCCAGCATTTT.

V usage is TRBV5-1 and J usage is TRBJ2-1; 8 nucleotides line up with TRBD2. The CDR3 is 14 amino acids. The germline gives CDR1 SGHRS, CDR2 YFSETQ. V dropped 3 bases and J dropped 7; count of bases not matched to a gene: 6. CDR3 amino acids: CASSSSGHHNEQFF. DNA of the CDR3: TGCGCCAGCAGCTCTAGCGGGCATCATAATGAGCAGTTCTTC.

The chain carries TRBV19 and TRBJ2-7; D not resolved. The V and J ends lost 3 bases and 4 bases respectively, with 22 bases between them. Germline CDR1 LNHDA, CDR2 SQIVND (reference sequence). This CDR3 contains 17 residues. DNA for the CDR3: TGTGCCAGTAGTATTGTCCCGATCGACGGATCCGGGTACGAGCAGTACTTC. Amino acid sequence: CASSIVPIDGSGYEQYF. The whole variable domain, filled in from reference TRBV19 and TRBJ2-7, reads DGGITQSPKYLFRKEGQNVTLSCEQNLNHDAMYWYRQDPGQGLRLIYYSQIVNDFQKGDIAEGYSVSREKKESFPLTVTSAQKNPTAFYLCASSIVPIDGSGYEQYFGPGTRLTVT.

Here the CDR3 DNA reads TGTGCCAGCAGATCGACAGGGTTGGGCAATCAGCCCCAGCATTTT. This sequence encodes CASRSTGLGNQPQHF. The chain is built from TRBV11-3 and TRBJ1-5; the match to TRBD1 covers 7 bases. J gave up 2 bases and V 6 bases, and 7 bases lay outside the gene matches. The germline CDR1 and CDR2 sequences are SGHNT and YENEEA. This CDR3 region has 15 residues.

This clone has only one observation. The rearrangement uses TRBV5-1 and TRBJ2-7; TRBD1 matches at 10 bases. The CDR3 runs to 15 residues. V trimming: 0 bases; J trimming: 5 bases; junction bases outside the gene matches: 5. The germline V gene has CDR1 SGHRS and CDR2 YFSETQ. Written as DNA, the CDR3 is TGCGCCAGCAGCTTGGTGGTGACAGGGGGCAACGAGCAGTACTTC. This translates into CASSLVVTGGNEQYF. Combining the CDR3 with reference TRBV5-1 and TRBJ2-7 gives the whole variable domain KAGVTQTPRYLIKTRGQQVTLSCSPISGHRSVSWYQQTPGQGLQFLFEYFSETQRNKGNFPGRFSGRQFSNSRSEMNVSTLELGDSALYLCASSLVVTGGNEQYFGPGTRLTVT.

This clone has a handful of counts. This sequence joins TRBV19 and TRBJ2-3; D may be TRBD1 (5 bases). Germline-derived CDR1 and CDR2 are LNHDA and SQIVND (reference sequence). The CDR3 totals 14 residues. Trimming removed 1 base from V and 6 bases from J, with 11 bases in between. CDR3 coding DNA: TGTGCCAGTAGTATAGGGGGCGGCCAGGATACGCAGTATTTT. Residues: CASSIGGGQDTQYF.

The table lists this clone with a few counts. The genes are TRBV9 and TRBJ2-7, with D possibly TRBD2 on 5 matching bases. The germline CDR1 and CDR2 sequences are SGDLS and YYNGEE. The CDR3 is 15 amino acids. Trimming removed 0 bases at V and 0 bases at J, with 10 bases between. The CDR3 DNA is TGTGCCAGCAGCGTAGGACTAACGAGCTCCTACGAGCAGTACTTC. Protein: CASSVGLTSSYEQYF.

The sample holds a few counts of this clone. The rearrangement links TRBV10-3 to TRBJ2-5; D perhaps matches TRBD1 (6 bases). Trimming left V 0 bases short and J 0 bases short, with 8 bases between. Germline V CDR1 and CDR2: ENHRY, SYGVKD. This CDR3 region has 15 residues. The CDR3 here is CAISESTGYQETQYF. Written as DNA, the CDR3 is TGTGCCATCAGTGAGTCCACAGGGTACCAAGAGACCCAGTACTTC.

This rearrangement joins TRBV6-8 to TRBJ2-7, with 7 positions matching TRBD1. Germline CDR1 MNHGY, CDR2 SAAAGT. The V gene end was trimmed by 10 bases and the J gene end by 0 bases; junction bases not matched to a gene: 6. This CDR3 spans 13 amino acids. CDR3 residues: CAIRDRSSYEQYF. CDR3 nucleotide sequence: TGTGCCATCAGGGACAGAAGCTCCTACGAGCAGTACTTC.

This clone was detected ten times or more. CDR3 DNA sequence: TGTGCCAGCAGCCACCAGACTAGCGGGAAAAGCTCCTACAATGAGCAGTTCTTC. This codes for CASSHQTSGKSSYNEQFF. The J gene is TRBJ2-1, the V gene TRBV11-3, with 11 positions matching TRBD2. Germline V gene sequence: CDR1 SGHNT, CDR2 YENEEA. V shed 5 bases, J shed 0 bases, and the junction held 9 bases outside the gene matches. The CDR3 covers 18 residues. The variable domain in full, with the rest retrieved from reference TRBV11-3 and TRBJ2-1, is EAGVVQSPRYKIIEKKQPVAFWCNPISGHNTLYWYLQNLGQGPELLIRYENEEAVDDSQLPKDRFSAERLKGVDSTLKIQPAELGDSAVYLCASSHQTSGKSSYNEQFFGPGTRLTVL.

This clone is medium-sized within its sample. DNA of the CDR3: TGTGCCAGCAGTTTCAGGGACTCTTTGGCCTACGAGCAGTACTTC. Protein: CASSFRDSLAYEQYF. The chain is built from TRBV28 and TRBJ2-7, with D perhaps TRBD2 (6 bases). In germline, CDR1 is MDHEN, CDR2 SYDVKM. This CDR3 spans 15 amino acids. The ends were cut back, 3 bases at V and 2 bases at J, with 14 bases in the middle.

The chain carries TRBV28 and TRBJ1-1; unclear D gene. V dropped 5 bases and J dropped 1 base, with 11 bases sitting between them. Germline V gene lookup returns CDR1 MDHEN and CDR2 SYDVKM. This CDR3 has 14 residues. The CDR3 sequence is CASSMRGRNTEAFF. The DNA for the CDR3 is TGTGCCAGCAGTATGCGGGGTCGGAACACTGAAGCTTTCTTT.

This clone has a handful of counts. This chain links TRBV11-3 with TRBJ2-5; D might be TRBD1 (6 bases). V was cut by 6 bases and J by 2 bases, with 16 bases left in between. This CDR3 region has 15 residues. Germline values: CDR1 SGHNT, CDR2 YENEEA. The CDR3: CASSLLSGEQETQYF. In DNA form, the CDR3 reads TGTGCCAGCAGTTTGCTGTCAGGGGAACAAGAGACCCAGTACTTC. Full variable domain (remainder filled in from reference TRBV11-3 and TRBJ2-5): EAGVVQSPRYKIIEKKQPVAFWCNPISGHNTLYWYLQNLGQGPELLIRYENEEAVDDSQLPKDRFSAERLKGVDSTLKIQPAELGDSAVYLCASSLLSGEQETQYFGPGTRLLVL.

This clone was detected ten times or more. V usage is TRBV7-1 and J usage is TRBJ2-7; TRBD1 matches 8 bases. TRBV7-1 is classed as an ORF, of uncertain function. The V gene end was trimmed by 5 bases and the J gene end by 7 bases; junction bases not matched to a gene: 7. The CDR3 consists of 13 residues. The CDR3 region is CASSPRTGHEQYF. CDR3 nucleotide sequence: TGTGCCAGCAGCCCTAGGACAGGGCATGAGCAGTACTTC.

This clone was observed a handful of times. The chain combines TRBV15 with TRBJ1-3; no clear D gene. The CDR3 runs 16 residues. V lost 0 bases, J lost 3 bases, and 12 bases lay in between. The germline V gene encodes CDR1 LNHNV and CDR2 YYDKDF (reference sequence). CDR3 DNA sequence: TGTGCCACCAGCAGAGATCAGGCAGGAGGTGGAAACACCATATATTTT. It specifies CATSRDQAGGGNTIYF.

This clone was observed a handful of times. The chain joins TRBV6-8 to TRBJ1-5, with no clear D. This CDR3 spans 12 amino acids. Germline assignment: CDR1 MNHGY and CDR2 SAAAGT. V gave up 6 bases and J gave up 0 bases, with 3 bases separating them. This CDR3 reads CASRYSNQPQHF. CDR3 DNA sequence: TGTGCCAGCAGGTATAGCAATCAGCCCCAGCATTTT.

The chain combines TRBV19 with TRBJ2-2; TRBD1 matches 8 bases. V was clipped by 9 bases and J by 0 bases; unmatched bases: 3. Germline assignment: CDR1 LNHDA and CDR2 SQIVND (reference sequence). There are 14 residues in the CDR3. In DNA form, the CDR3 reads TGTGCCAGCAACAGGGGGTCGAACACCGGGGAGCTGTTTTTT. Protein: CASNRGSNTGELFF. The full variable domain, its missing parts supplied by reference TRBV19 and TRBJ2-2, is DGGITQSPKYLFRKEGQNVTLSCEQNLNHDAMYWYRQDPGQGLRLIYYSQIVNDFQKGDIAEGYSVSREKKESFPLTVTSAQKNPTAFYLCASNRGSNTGELFFGEGSRLTVL.

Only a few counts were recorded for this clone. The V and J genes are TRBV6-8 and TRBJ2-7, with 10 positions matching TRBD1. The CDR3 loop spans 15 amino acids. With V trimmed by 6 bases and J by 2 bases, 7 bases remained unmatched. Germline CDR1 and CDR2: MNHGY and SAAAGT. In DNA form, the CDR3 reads TGTGCCAGCAGCCTCAGTGGACAGGGGGCCTACGAGCAGTACTTC. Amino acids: CASSLSGQGAYEQYF.

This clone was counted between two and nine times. CDR3 in DNA: TGTGCCAGTACCCCGGGCAGAGGGGTGAATAATGAAAAACTGTTTTTT. Its translation is CASTPGRGVNNEKLFF. The genes are TRBV19 and TRBJ1-4, with D possibly TRBD1 on 5 matching bases. Germline loops: CDR1 LNHDA, CDR2 SQIVND (reference sequence). This CDR3 contains 16 residues. The V gene lost 7 bases and the J gene lost 4 bases, with 19 bases spanning the gap.

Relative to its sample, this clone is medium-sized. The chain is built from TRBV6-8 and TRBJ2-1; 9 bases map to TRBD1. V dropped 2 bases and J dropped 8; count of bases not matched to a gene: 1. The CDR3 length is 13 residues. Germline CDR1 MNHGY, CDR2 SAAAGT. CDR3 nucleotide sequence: TGTGCCAGCAGTTACGACAGGGGGGATGAGCAGTTCTTC. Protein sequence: CASSYDRGDEQFF.

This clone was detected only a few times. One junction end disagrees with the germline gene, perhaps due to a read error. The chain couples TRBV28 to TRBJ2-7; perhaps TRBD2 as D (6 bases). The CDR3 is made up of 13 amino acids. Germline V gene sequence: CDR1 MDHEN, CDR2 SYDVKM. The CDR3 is CASSVGGPGMKDF. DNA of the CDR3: TGTGCCAGCAGTGTCGGAGGGCCCGGGATGAAAGACTTC.

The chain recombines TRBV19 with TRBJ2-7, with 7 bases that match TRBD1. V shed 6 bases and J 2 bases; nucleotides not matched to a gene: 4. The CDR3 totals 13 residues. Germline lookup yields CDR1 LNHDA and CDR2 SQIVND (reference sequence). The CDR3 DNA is TGTGCCAGTAGACCACAGGGGACCTACGAGCAGTACTTC. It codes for CASRPQGTYEQYF.

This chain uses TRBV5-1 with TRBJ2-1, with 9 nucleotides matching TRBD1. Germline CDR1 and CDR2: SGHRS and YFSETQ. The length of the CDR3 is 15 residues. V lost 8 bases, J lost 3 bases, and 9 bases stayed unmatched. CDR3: CASSHDRGFYNEQFF. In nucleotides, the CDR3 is TGCGCCAGTAGCCATGACAGGGGGTTCTACAATGAGCAGTTCTTC.

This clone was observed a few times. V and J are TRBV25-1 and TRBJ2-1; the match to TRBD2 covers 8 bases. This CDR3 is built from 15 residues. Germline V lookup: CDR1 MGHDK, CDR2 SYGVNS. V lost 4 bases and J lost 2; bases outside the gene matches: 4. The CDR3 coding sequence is TGTGCCAGCAGTGCTGGACTAGCTACCTACAATGAGCAGTTCTTC. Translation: CASSAGLATYNEQFF.

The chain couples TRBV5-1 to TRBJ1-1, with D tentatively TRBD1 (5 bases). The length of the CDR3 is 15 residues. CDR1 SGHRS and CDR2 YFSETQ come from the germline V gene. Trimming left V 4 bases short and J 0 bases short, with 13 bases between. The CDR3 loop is CASSAPQGMNTEAFF. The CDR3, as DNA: TGCGCCAGCAGCGCCCCGCAGGGTATGAACACTGAAGCTTTCTTT.

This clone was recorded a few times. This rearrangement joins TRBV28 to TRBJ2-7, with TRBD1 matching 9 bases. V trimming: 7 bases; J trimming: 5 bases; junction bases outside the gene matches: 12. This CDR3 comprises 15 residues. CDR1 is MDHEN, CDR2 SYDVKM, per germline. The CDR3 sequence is CASTRLTGGGDEQYF. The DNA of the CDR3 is TGTGCCAGCACCCGATTGACAGGGGGTGGTGACGAGCAGTACTTC.

As DNA, the CDR3 is TGTGCCACCAAAGCAGATGGGAGGGGACGTGACTATGGCTACACCTTC. Its translation: CATKADGRGRDYGYTF. The chain is built from TRBV19 and TRBJ1-2, with D maybe TRBD1 (5 bases). Germline lookup yields CDR1 LNHDA and CDR2 SQIVND (reference sequence). Trimming removed 10 bases from V and 3 bases from J, with 24 bases in between. The CDR3 has 16 residues.